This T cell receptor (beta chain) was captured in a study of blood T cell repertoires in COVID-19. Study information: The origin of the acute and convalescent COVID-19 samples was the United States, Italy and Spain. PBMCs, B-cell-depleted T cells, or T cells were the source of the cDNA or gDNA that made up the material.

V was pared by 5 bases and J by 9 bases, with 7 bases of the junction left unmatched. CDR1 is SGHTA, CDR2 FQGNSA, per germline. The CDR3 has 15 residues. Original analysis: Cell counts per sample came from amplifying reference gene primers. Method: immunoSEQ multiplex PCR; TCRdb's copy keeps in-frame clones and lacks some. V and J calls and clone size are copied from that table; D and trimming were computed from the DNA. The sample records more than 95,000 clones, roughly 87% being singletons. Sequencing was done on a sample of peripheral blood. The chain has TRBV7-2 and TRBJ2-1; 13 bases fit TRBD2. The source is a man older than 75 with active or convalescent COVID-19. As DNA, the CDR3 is TGTGCCAGCAGCGCACTAGCGGGAGGGGACGGTGAGCAGTTCTTC. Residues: CASSALAGGDGEQFF. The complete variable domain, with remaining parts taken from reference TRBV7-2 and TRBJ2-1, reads GAGVSQSPSNKVTEKGKDVELRCDPISGHTALYWYRQSLGQGLEFLIYFQGNSAPDKSGLPSDRFSAERTGGSVSTLTIQRTQQEDSAVYLCASSALAGGDGEQFFGPGTRLTVL.